This T cell receptor (beta chain) was documented in a study of CD8 T cells in Susac syndrome. Overall study context: Patients with Susac syndrome had blood drawn and were at that point therapy-naive, on corticosteroids, or on intravenous immunoglobulin alone.

Germline lookup yields CDR1 MNHNS and CDR2 SASEGT. Trimming pared 10 bases from V and 2 bases from J, leaving 15 bases between. This CDR3 spans 13 amino acids. The TEMRA cells underwent FACS enrichment, while the CD8+ and CD4+ T cells underwent negative isolation. RNA totalling about 0.45 to 1 ug underwent reverse transcription with random hexamers. It was immunoSEQ multiplex PCR that amplified TCR beta CDR3 across 54 Vbeta and 13 Jbeta. TCRdb called the immunoSEQ multiplex PCR reads again in MiXCR, with one record for every CDR3 protein. The repertoire holds around 230,000 distinct CDR3 sequences, with approximately 95% as singletons.

The source material was CD4+ T cells from PBMCs. The clonotype originates from a human donor with Susac syndrome. The V gene is TRBV6-1, the J gene TRBJ2-7, with TRBD2 as a possible D gene (6 bases). The CDR3 DNA follows: TGTGCCACCTTAGCGGAGGGCCCCTACGAGCAGTACTTC. Translated: CATLAEGPYEQYF.